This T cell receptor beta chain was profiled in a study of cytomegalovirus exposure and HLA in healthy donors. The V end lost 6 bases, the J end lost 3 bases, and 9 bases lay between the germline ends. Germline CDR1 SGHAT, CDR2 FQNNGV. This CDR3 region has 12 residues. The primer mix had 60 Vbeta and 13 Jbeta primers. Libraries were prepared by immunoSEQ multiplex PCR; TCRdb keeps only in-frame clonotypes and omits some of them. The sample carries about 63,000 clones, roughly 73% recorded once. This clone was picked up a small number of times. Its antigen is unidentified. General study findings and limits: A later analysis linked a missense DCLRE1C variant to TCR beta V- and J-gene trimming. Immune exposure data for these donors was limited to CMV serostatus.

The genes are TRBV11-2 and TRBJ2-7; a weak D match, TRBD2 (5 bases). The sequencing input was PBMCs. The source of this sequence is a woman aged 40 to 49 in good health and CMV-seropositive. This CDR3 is CASRDFNYEQYF. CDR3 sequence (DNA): TGTGCCAGCAGGGACTTTAACTACGAGCAGTACTTC.